This record looks at one TCR beta chain sequence and its context. The CDR3 has 13 amino acids. Germline V gene data show CDR1 as MNHEY and CDR2 as SMNVEV (reference sequence). V was cut by 3 bases and J by 4 bases, with 10 bases left in between. This sample is drawn from a study of CD8 T cells in Susac syndrome. It was with random hexamers that roughly 0.45 to 1 ug RNA was reverse transcribed. TCRdb re-called the immunoSEQ multiplex PCR reads through MiXCR, storing one row per CDR3 protein. The table lists 200,000 to 250,000 distinct CDR3 sequences, over 90% of them singletons, with around 0.15% in the top ten.

The source is a human donor with Susac syndrome. The sample taken for sequencing was CD4+ T cells from PBMCs. The genes are TRBV27 and TRBJ2-7; D is unresolved. CDR3 DNA sequence: TGTGCCAGCAGTTTTTCCTGGGATTACGAGCAGTACTTC. It is translated as CASSFSWDYEQYF.